A selection of T cell receptor beta chains follows, all from one sample in a study of T cells after somatic rescue of genetic block. Using immunoSEQ multiplex PCR, the repertoire was profiled, and TCRdb retains in-frame clones only, with some absent. The repertoire holds under 150,000 clones, with about 90% as singletons. The sequenced material came from peripheral blood mononuclear cells (PBMCs). These receptors were obtained from a woman younger than 35. Each CDR3 is given without its conserved first and last residue. Clone size is not always given. Where it is, it says once, few, many or a class for expanded clones.

v_call	j_call	clone_size	cdr3_aa
TRBV7-9	TRBJ1-1	-	ASSPGQGEAF
TRBV19	TRBJ1-4	-	ASSPGAANEKLF
TRBV5-1	TRBJ2-7	-	ASSFSQGAYPYEQY
TRBV6-5	TRBJ1-1	once	ASTRQGDTEAF
TRBV4-3	TRBJ2-1	-	ASSPGQTSLGEQF
TRBV25-1	TRBJ1-6	-	ASNPDRGRFDSPLH
TRBV6-1	TRBJ1-6	-	ASSAPGTINSPLH
TRBV19	TRBJ1-5	-	ASSMEGDQPQH
TRBV5-4	TRBJ2-3	once	ASSPGQGTDTQY
TRBV7-2	TRBJ2-1	-	ASSFLTQGANEQF
TRBV6-1	TRBJ1-5	once	ASSVGGRRGNQPQH
TRBV19	TRBJ2-5	-	ASSIRGETQY
TRBV5-6	TRBJ1-5	-	ASSSQGRRGNQPQH
TRBV29-1	TRBJ2-3	-	SVAPDTQY
TRBV5-1	TRBJ2-2	-	ASSLTGAVTGELF
TRBV5-1	TRBJ2-1	-	ASSFGAVAYNEQF
TRBV10-1	TRBJ2-5	-	ASTKTGEYQETQY
TRBV6-5	TRBJ1-6	-	ASSVLGGNSPLH
TRBV7-9	TRBJ1-2	once	ASSYRDRATYGYT
TRBV4-3	TRBJ1-2	-	ASSQEGWTGNGYT
TRBV5-8	TRBJ1-1	-	ASSRNRGWTEAF
TRBV2	TRBJ2-5	-	ASSVGTSALQETQY
TRBV6-5	TRBJ1-2	-	ASSTEQGARYGYT
TRBV7-6	TRBJ1-3	-	ASSPGGALSGNTIY
TRBV5-4	TRBJ1-1	-	ASSALRDRGDTEAF
TRBV10-3	TRBJ1-2	-	ARSRDFNYGYT
TRBV11-3	TRBJ1-6	-	ASSLRVENSPLH
TRBV2	TRBJ1-1	few	ASRTRGYTEAF
TRBV7-8	TRBJ1-5	few	ASSLAPGGQPQH
TRBV7-2	TRBJ2-2	-	ASSPGGAGELF
TRBV11-1	TRBJ2-7	-	ASSLTGVEQY
TRBV10-3	TRBJ1-3	-	AISGGRKDSGNTIY
TRBV7-2	TRBJ2-3	-	ASSLGPMGRGGDTQY
TRBV7-6	TRBJ1-3	-	ASSLSTVISSGNTIY
TRBV10-3	TRBJ1-5	-	ASRIDRDGNQPQH
TRBV27	TRBJ2-7	-	ASRDGTGNLYEQY
TRBV4-1	TRBJ1-1	many	ASSQAFRGRTEAF
TRBV7-3	TRBJ1-1	-	ASSLIGPRDTEAF
TRBV4-1	TRBJ2-1	-	ASSQERDYNEQF
TRBV6-6	TRBJ1-1	-	ASTPGRMNTEAF
TRBV6-6	TRBJ1-5	-	ASSYKQGGNQPQH
TRBV5-8	TRBJ1-5	-	TSSLQSVNQPQH
TRBV7-3	TRBJ2-3	-	ASRPQGARTDTQY
TRBV6-5	TRBJ2-7	-	ASRPGQGLYEQY
TRBV7-2	TRBJ1-2	-	ASSFAQAYGYT
TRBV7-3	TRBJ2-3	-	ASSPLDGSTDTQY